The 22 T cell receptor beta chains given below trace back to one sample, sequenced in a study of read filtering for tumor transcriptome and immune sequencing (dated by TCRdb to the early 2020s). Sequencing was performed on an Illumina HiSeq 4000. TCR libraries were constructed from roughly 360 ng RNA using the Immunoverse kit, and molecular barcoded adaptors covering alpha/delta and beta/gamma chains were employed. TCRdb took the public reads, trimmed them with fastp at Q25, ran MiXCR for clone calling and kept in-frame beta chains. Every distinct CDR3 protein forms one entry, paired with its most common genes and DNA. This sample is represented by 15,000 or so distinct CDR3 sequences; about a fifth of them were singletons. 75% to 85% of the sample belongs to the ten largest clones. Sequencing was performed on a population of CD138-negative cells sorted from bone marrow. What this sample's cell subset or site label stands for: bone marrow mononuclear cells depleted of CD138+ plasma/myeloma cells by negative magnetic selection. The receptors here all came from a donor aged 40 or older with multiple myeloma.

The V gene is TRBV6-1, the J gene TRBJ1-6, with D possibly being TRBD1 (6 bases). CDR1 and CDR2 from the germline V gene are MNHNS and SASEGT. Trimming cost V 5 bases and J 7 bases, with 15 bases left between them. The CDR3 runs 15 residues. For the CDR3, the DNA is TGTGCCAGCAGTATAGAAGGACAGACCAATTCACCCCTCCACTTT. Its protein product is CASSIEGQTNSPLHF.

This chain joins TRBV29-1 and TRBJ1-1, with 9 bases that match TRBD1. The CDR3 has 13 amino acids. The germline CDR1 and CDR2 sequences are SQVTM and ANQGSEA. CDR3 region: CSGLIQGADEAFF. The CDR3 coding sequence is TGCAGTGGGCTCATACAGGGGGCGGATGAAGCTTTCTTT.

As to this clonotype: Sequence at one end of the junction differs from germline and may be a read error. The CDR3 DNA is TGTTCCAGCAGCCGTAGCGGGGGGAGTTACGAGCAGTACTTC. Translating gives CSSSRSGGSYEQYF. V is TRBV6-1 and J is TRBJ2-7; 10 bases are shared with TRBD2. The CDR3 consists of 14 residues. Germline values: CDR1 MNHNS, CDR2 SASEGT.

This clonotype was seen a handful of times. Just one base apart from a much larger clone, this may be a read error. The chain joins TRBV27 to TRBJ2-1; the D is unclear. The CDR3 contains 13 residues. V was clipped by 2 bases and J by 10 bases, with 12 bases between them. Germline loops: CDR1 MNHEY, CDR2 SMNVEV (reference sequence). The CDR3 here is CASSLTQTYEQFF. Here the CDR3 DNA reads TGTGCCAGCAGTTTAACCCAGACCTACGAGCAGTTCTTC.

The table lists this clonotype with many counts. The V and J genes are TRBV5-1 and TRBJ2-7; 7 bases fit TRBD1. This CDR3 comprises 14 residues. With V trimmed by 4 bases and J by 4 bases, 8 bases remained unmatched. CDR1 SGHRS and CDR2 YFSETQ come from the germline V gene. The DNA of the CDR3 is TGCGCCAGCAGCCCACGGAGGACAGGTTACGAGCAGTACTTC. This gives the protein CASSPRRTGYEQYF.

The gene calls are TRBV30 and TRBJ1-4; perhaps TRBD1 as D (6 bases). Germline V gene lookup returns CDR1 GTSNPN and CDR2 SVGIG (reference sequence). The V and J ends lost 5 bases and 5 bases respectively, with 12 bases between them. This CDR3 is 13 amino acids long. The DNA for the CDR3 is TGTGCCTGGGCTCAGGGGCTCAATGAAAAACTGTTTTTT. This gives the protein CAWAQGLNEKLFF.

There are many counts of this clonotype. This chain connects TRBV7-2 to TRBJ2-7, with D possibly matching TRBD1 (6 bases). Between the trimmed V and J ends, which lost 0 bases and 5 bases, there was a span of 14 bases. Germline assignment: CDR1 SGHTA and CDR2 FQGNSA. This CDR3 has 15 amino acids. Written as DNA, the CDR3 is TGTGCCAGCAGCTTAGCCCCGGGAAACAGGGACGAGCAGTACTTC. Protein sequence: CASSLAPGNRDEQYF.

This clonotype came up a few times. As DNA, the CDR3 is TGTGCCAGCAGCCGATGGGGGGGAGAGATCAACACTGAAGCTTTCTTT. This gives the protein CASSRWGGEINTEAFF. This sequence joins TRBV7-9 and TRBJ1-1; D possibly corresponds to TRBD1 (5 bases). In germline, CDR1 is SEHNR, CDR2 FQNEAQ (reference sequence). V lost 5 bases, J lost 2 bases, and 18 bases lay in between. The CDR3 consists of 16 residues.

This clonotype was detected many times. The CDR3 spells CASSFFGGTSTGELFF. DNA of the CDR3: TGTGCCAGCAGCTTCTTCGGGGGTACGTCCACCGGGGAGCTGTTTTTT. The chain employs TRBV5-6 and TRBJ2-2; tentative D call: TRBD2 (6 bases). This CDR3 spans 16 amino acids. CDR1 and CDR2 (germline): SGHDT, YYEEEE. V lost 2 bases, J lost 4 bases, and 15 bases lay in between.

Remarks on this clonotype: This may arise from a read error, as a much more abundant clone is one base away. The V and J genes are TRBV12-3 or TRBV12-4 and TRBJ1-1, with D possibly being TRBD1 (6 bases). The CDR3 loop spans 14 amino acids. The CDR3 reads CASSWKGGGTEASF. The CDR3 bases are TGTGCCAGCAGTTGGAAGGGGGGAGGCACTGAAGCTTCCTTT.

This rearrangement joins TRBV10-3 to TRBJ2-5; D gene uncertain. Trimming cost V 3 bases and J 2 bases, with 19 bases left between them. Per germline, CDR1 ENHRY and CDR2 SYGVKD. The CDR3 is 17 amino acids. The CDR3 DNA follows: TGTGCCATCAGTGATTCGCTCTTCTACAGCCAGCAAGAGACCCAGTACTTC. Protein: CAISDSLFYSQQETQYF.

This clonotype was observed a handful of times. The rearrangement links TRBV24-1 to TRBJ2-5; D is undetermined. The CDR3 extends over 13 amino acids. Germline V gene sequence: CDR1 KGHDR, CDR2 SFDVKD. The germline V and J ends were trimmed by 3 bases and 5 bases, with 9 bases remaining between them. The CDR3 coding sequence is TGTGCCACCAGTGATCCTGCTAAGGAGACCCAGTACTTC. It specifies CATSDPAKETQYF.

This clonotype turned up a few times. This sequence joins TRBV29-1 and TRBJ2-1; TRBD2 agrees at 7 bases. Germline V CDR1 and CDR2: SQVTM, ANQGSEA. J gave up 9 bases and V 6 bases, and 11 bases lay outside the gene matches. The CDR3 contains 13 residues. This CDR3 reads CSVGLEGIVEQFF. The CDR3 DNA sequence: TGCAGCGTCGGACTAGAGGGGATCGTTGAGCAGTTCTTC.

In regard to this clonotype: One end of the junction fails to match germline, which may point to a read error. This chain links TRBV24-1 with TRBJ1-5; no definite D call. CDR1 KGHDR and CDR2 SFDVKD come from the germline V gene. The CDR3 length is 16 residues. Written as DNA, the CDR3 is TGTGCCTCCAGTGATTTGCGAAGGCAGCTCCCGCAGCCCCAGCATTTT. It translates to CASSDLRRQLPQPQHF.

This clonotype was seen more than once but under ten times. The gene calls are TRBV4-1 and TRBJ1-2; TRBD1 is a possible D gene (6 bases). V was shortened by 4 bases and J by 5 bases, with 20 bases between the two germline ends. The CDR3 consists of 16 residues. The V gene's germline CDR1 is MGHRA and CDR2 YSYEKL. This CDR3 reads CASSPPSTEGGYGYTF. Here the CDR3 DNA reads TGCGCCAGCAGCCCGCCTTCAACCGAAGGGGGTTATGGCTACACCTTC.

A few counts support this clonotype. In DNA form, the CDR3 reads TGTGCCAGCAGTGAAGCGCGGGTGGGAGGTCAGCCCCAGCATTTT. This sequence encodes CASSEARVGGQPQHF. V usage is TRBV6-1 and J usage is TRBJ1-5; D is undetermined. The ends were cut back, 0 bases at V and 6 bases at J, with 12 bases in the middle. Germline assignment: CDR1 MNHNS and CDR2 SASEGT. CDR3 size: 15 residues.

Comment on this clonotype: This sequence may be a read error, since a much larger clone differs from it by one base. The V call is TRBV29-1, the J call TRBJ2-1, with D unresolved. The V gene's germline CDR1 is SQVTM and CDR2 ANQGSEA. The CDR3 runs 11 residues. The DNA for the CDR3 is TGCAGCGCGATACAGTACAATGAGCAGTCCTTC. Protein sequence: CSAIQYNEQSF.

This clonotype has ten or more counts. V gene TRBV30 combines with J gene TRBJ2-7; D not certain. CDR1 is GTSNPN, CDR2 SVGIG, per germline (reference sequence). Trimming cost V 8 bases and J 2 bases, with 7 bases left between them. The CDR3 contains 10 residues. In nucleotides, the CDR3 is TGTGCCGTTGGGGCCTACGAGCAGTACTTC. Translation gives CAVGAYEQYF.

V is TRBV20-1 and J is TRBJ1-5; 7 bases fit TRBD1. The CDR3 contains 16 residues. Germline-derived CDR1 and CDR2 are DFQATT and SNEGSKA (reference sequence). The J segment lost 2 bases and the V segment lost 2 bases, leaving 9 bases of the junction unmatched. The DNA of the CDR3 is TGCAGTGCTAGACTTCTCCGAGGGACAGGCAATCAGCCCCAGCATTTT. Translating it yields CSARLLRGTGNQPQHF.

Remarks on this clonotype: A single base is all that separates this from a far larger clone, so a read error is likely. The rearrangement joins TRBV11-1 to TRBJ2-1, with TRBD1 identical over 7 bases. Germline CDR1 reads SGHAT; CDR2 reads FQDESV (reference sequence). With 5 bases clipped from V and 4 bases from J, the junction kept 8 bases outside the gene matches. The CDR3 length is 15 residues. CDR3 coding DNA: TGTGCCAGCAGCCTAGGGGGCTCAGGATACAATGAGCAGTTCTTC. Encoded protein: CASSLGGSGYNEQFF.

This clonotype turned up a few times. The V gene is TRBV11-2, the J gene TRBJ2-5, with no clear D. V was pared by 2 bases and J by 1 base, with 11 bases between. The germline CDR1 and CDR2 sequences are SGHAT and FQNNGV. There are 15 residues in the CDR3. The CDR3 sequence: CASSLSTAIQETQYF. The CDR3 bases are TGTGCCAGCAGCTTATCGACTGCAATCCAAGAGACCCAGTACTTC. Full variable domain (missing parts from reference TRBV11-2 and TRBJ2-5): EAGVAQSPRYKIIEKRQSVAFWCNPISGHATLYWYQQILGQGPKLLIQFQNNGVVDDSQLPKDRFSAERLKGVDSTLKIQPAKLEDSAVYLCASSLSTAIQETQYFGPGTRLLVL.

As to this clonotype: Possible read error: a much larger clone is one base away. The chain employs TRBV5-1 and TRBJ2-7, with D possibly TRBD1 on 6 matching bases. The ends were cut back, 6 bases at V and 0 bases at J, with 13 bases in the middle. The CDR3 sequence is 14 residues long. From germline, CDR1 is SGHRS and CDR2 YFSETQ. The CDR3 DNA sequence: TGCGCCAGCAACTCCGGACAGTACTCCTACGAGCAGTACTTC. Protein sequence: CASNSGQYSYEQYF.